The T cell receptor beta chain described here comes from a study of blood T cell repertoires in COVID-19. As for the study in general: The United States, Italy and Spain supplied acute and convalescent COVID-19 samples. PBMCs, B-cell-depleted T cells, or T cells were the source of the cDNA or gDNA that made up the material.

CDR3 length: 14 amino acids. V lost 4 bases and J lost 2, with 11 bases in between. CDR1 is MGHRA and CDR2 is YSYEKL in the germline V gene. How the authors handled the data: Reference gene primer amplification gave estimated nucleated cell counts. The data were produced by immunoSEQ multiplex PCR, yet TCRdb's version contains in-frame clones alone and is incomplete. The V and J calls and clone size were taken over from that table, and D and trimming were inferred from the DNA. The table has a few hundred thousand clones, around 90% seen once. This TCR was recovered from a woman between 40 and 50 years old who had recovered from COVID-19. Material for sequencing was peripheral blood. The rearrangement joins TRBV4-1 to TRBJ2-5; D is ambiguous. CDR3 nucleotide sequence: TGCGCCAGCAGCCGAGGTGCGCCTCAAGAGACCCAGTACTTC. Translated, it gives CASSRGAPQETQYF.